One T cell receptor beta chain is described in this entry. Its specificity is unknown. This record belongs to a study of memory CD4+ T cells and cytomegalovirus serostatus. Overall study context: Of the healthy Belgian adults, eight or nine were CMV seropositive and approximately 24 seronegative. Whole-study results and caveats: 67 of 164 known CMV-associated TCRbeta sequences appeared in CD4+ memory.

Authors' methods: After removing out-of-frame reads, 2 million to 2.5 million distinct TCRbeta sequences remained. Using immunoSEQ multiplex PCR, the repertoire was profiled, and TCRdb retains in-frame clones only, with some absent. That table supplies the V and J calls and clone size; D and trimming were determined from the DNA. Counted here are about 41,000 clones, 75% to 85% occurring once; the ten biggest clones make up under 8%. Germline V gives CDR1 SGHAT, CDR2 FQDESV (reference sequence). Trimming pared 5 bases from V and 3 bases from J, leaving 14 bases between. There are 16 residues in the CDR3. Single viable CD3+CD4+CD8-CD45RO+ cells were sorted as the memory CD4+ T cells. CD4+ T cells were isolated by positive magnetic selection.

The specimen sequenced was memory CD4+ T cells from blood. The clonotype comes from an adult in good health and CMV-seronegative. The chain is built from TRBV11-1 and TRBJ2-6; no reliable D call. Here the CDR3 DNA reads TGTGCCAGCAGCAAGGACCTTCTAGTTGGGGCCAACGTCCTGACTTTC. The encoded protein is CASSKDLLVGANVLTF.